The 26 T cell receptor beta chains below all came from one sample that was sequenced in a study of shared clonotypes between healthy human individuals. The method was immunoSEQ multiplex PCR; TCRdb's version includes in-frame clones alone and lacks a portion of them. There are more than 450,000 clones in the sample; about four fifths occur only once, and 10% to 15% lies in the top ten. The sample taken for sequencing was PBMCs. The receptors stem from a woman between 35 and 50 years old in good health. Some clones in this sample may be carry-over from other donors' samples.

This clone was seen only a few times. This rearrangement joins TRBV19 to TRBJ2-5, with TRBD2 matching 8 bases. Germline V lookup: CDR1 LNHDA, CDR2 SQIVND (reference sequence). Losses at the gene ends were 6 bases for V and 3 bases for J; bases not matched to a gene: 3. The CDR3 extends over 13 amino acids. This chain's CDR3 is CASSSLAEETQYF. The CDR3 DNA is TGTGCCAGTAGCTCACTAGCGGAAGAGACCCAGTACTTC.

J is TRBJ2-2 and V is TRBV7-9, with 9 bases identical to TRBD2. V was clipped by 5 bases and J by 6 bases; unmatched bases: 10. Germline CDR1 and CDR2: SEHNR and FQNEAQ (reference sequence). The CDR3 totals 16 residues. The CDR3 loop reads CASSDGGRAMAGELFF. As DNA, the CDR3 is TGTGCCAGCAGCGACGGCGGGAGGGCCATGGCCGGGGAGCTGTTTTTT.

J is TRBJ1-2 and V is TRBV5-1; TRBD1 matches 11 bases. J was trimmed by 8 bases and V by 4 bases; bases with no gene match: 4. In germline, CDR1 is SGHRS, CDR2 YFSETQ. This CDR3 contains 13 residues. CDR3 loop: CASSPGTGGGYTF. The CDR3 nucleotides are TGCGCCAGCAGCCCGGGGACAGGGGGAGGCTACACCTTC.

The rearrangement uses TRBV28 and TRBJ2-3, with D possibly called TRBD1 or TRBD2 (5 bases each). The CDR3 has 16 amino acids. Between the trimmed V and J ends, which lost 3 bases and 6 bases, there was a span of 19 bases. The germline CDR1 and CDR2 sequences are MDHEN and SYDVKM. CDR3 loop: CASSLPRGGGSDTQYF. DNA of the CDR3: TGTGCCAGCAGTTTGCCTCGGGGCGGTGGCAGCGATACGCAGTATTTT.

This rearrangement joins TRBV5-1 to TRBJ1-5, with D perhaps matching TRBD1 (6 bases). Deletions cut 4 bases from V and 0 bases from J, with 17 bases between. From germline, CDR1 is SGHRS and CDR2 YFSETQ. This CDR3 has 17 residues. As DNA, the CDR3 is TGCGCCAGCAGCCCATCGGTCTGGACAGATAGCAATCAGCCCCAGCATTTT. Its protein is CASSPSVWTDSNQPQHF.

The chain is built from TRBV9 and TRBJ2-6; either TRBD1 or TRBD2 may fit D (5 bases each). The CDR3 consists of 19 residues. Trimming left V 4 bases short and J 1 base short, with 21 bases between. Germline-derived CDR1 and CDR2 are SGDLS and YYNGEE. The CDR3 DNA follows: TGTGCCAGCAGCAAATCCAGCCGGGACCTCTTGTCTGGGGCCAACGTCCTGACTTTC. The encoded protein is CASSKSSRDLLSGANVLTF.

The rearrangement uses TRBV10-1 and TRBJ2-7; TRBD1 matches at 7 bases. The CDR3 contains 13 residues. V was pared by 4 bases and J by 3 bases, with 3 bases of the junction left unmatched. Per the germline V gene, CDR1 is WNHNN and CDR2 is SYGVQD (reference sequence). CDR3 in amino acids: CASSGDRNYEQYF. The CDR3 DNA reads as TGCGCCAGCAGTGGGGACAGAAACTACGAGCAGTACTTC.

This clone has a handful of counts. V gene TRBV15 combines with J gene TRBJ2-7, with D perhaps being TRBD1 or TRBD2 (6 bases each). The CDR3 contains 15 residues. Germline V lookup: CDR1 LNHNV, CDR2 YYDKDF (reference sequence). V lost 3 bases and J 2 bases, leaving 14 bases between the germline ends. The CDR3 region is CATSRGWGATYEQYF. CDR3 coding DNA: TGTGCCACCAGCAGGGGGTGGGGGGCCACCTACGAGCAGTACTTC.

A few counts support this clone. The rearrangement joins TRBV18 to TRBJ2-2; 10 positions agree with TRBD2. Germline V lookup: CDR1 KGHSH, CDR2 LQKENI. This CDR3 has 16 amino acids. V lost 4 bases, J lost 4 bases, and 6 bases stayed unmatched. CDR3 sequence: CASSREREGLTGELFF. The CDR3 nucleotides read TGTGCCAGCTCACGTGAGCGGGAGGGCCTCACCGGGGAGCTGTTTTTT.

This rearrangement joins TRBV7-6 to TRBJ2-7; TRBD1 aligns across 9 bases. V gave up 5 bases and J gave up 2 bases; unmatched junction bases: 4. Per germline, CDR1 SGHVS and CDR2 FNYEAQ. This CDR3 contains 14 residues. The chain's CDR3 is CASSPGQGTYEQYF. The CDR3, as DNA: TGTGCCAGCAGCCCGGGACAGGGAACCTACGAGCAGTACTTC.

This clone was counted a single time. The DNA of the CDR3 is TGCAGCGTTGAAGCTGGGCGAACCGGCACAGATACGCAGTATTTT. Its translation is CSVEAGRTGTDTQYF. The V call is TRBV29-1, the J call TRBJ2-3; D is unresolved. V gave up 1 base and J gave up 1 base, with 12 bases separating them. This CDR3 is 15 amino acids long. Germline CDR1 reads SQVTM; CDR2 reads ANQGSEA.

This chain joins TRBV2 and TRBJ1-3; unclear D gene. The CDR3 runs to 15 residues. Germline-derived CDR1 and CDR2 are SNHLY and FYNNEI. V lost 6 bases and J lost 0, with 12 bases in between. The CDR3 loop is CASRIGPVSGNTIYF. The CDR3 DNA reads TGTGCCAGCAGGATCGGCCCCGTCTCTGGAAACACCATATATTTT.

The chain carries TRBV28 and TRBJ2-7, with a weak D call TRBD1 (6 bases). This CDR3 is 15 amino acids long. CDR1 MDHEN and CDR2 SYDVKM come from the germline V gene. V was cut by 6 bases and J by 4 bases, with 19 bases left in between. CDR3 DNA: TGTGCCAGCAGCACCCCGCCGGGACACCAATACGAGCAGTACTTC. This translates into CASSTPPGHQYEQYF.

The rearrangement links TRBV6-1 to TRBJ2-7, with no clear D. This CDR3 region has 16 residues. V gave up 1 base and J gave up 0 bases, with 13 bases separating them. Germline V gene sequence: CDR1 MNHNS, CDR2 SASEGT. The CDR3 sequence is CASSEDAFESSYEQYF. The CDR3, as DNA: TGTGCCAGCAGTGAAGATGCGTTTGAAAGCTCCTACGAGCAGTACTTC.

The chain uses TRBV5-8 and TRBJ2-7, with 15 bases matching TRBD2. This CDR3 contains 18 residues. From germline, CDR1 is SGHTS and CDR2 YDEGEE. V was clipped by 4 bases and J by 0 bases; unmatched bases: 8. CDR3 nucleotides: TGTGCCAGCAGCGGGGGACTAGCGGGAGGACCGAACTCCTACGAGCAGTACTTC. Translating gives CASSGGLAGGPNSYEQYF.

The chain links TRBV15 to TRBJ1-2; D remains unclear. Germline values: CDR1 LNHNV, CDR2 YYDKDF (reference sequence). V lost 0 bases and J lost 2, with 7 bases in between. This CDR3 is built from 14 residues. The CDR3 coding sequence is TGTGCCACCAGCAGAGAGGGTATGAACTATGGCTACACCTTC. Translating gives CATSREGMNYGYTF. The full variable domain, its missing parts supplied by reference TRBV15 and TRBJ1-2, is DAMVIQNPRYQVTQFGKPVTLSCSQTLNHNVMYWYQQKSSQAPKLLFHYYDKDFNNEADTPDNFQSRRPNTSFCFLDIRSPGLGDTAMYLCATSREGMNYGYTFGSGTRLTVV.

This clone appeared a few times. J is TRBJ2-1 and V is TRBV7-6; 7 bases match TRBD2. V was clipped by 1 base and J by 1 base; unmatched bases: 7. Germline V gives CDR1 SGHVS, CDR2 FNYEAQ. This CDR3 comprises 17 residues. Here the CDR3 reads CASSLVRREYSYNEQFF. In DNA form, the CDR3 reads TGTGCCAGCAGCTTAGTCCGGCGGGAGTATTCCTACAATGAGCAGTTCTTC.

V usage is TRBV28 and J usage is TRBJ1-5, with a possible D match to TRBD1 (6 bases). V lost 6 bases to trimming and J lost 3 bases, with 15 bases between them. This CDR3 has 15 residues. Per germline, CDR1 MDHEN and CDR2 SYDVKM. In DNA form, the CDR3 reads TGTGCCAGCAGGCCGCCCAGGGACACCAATCAGCCCCAGCATTTT. Protein: CASRPPRDTNQPQHF.

This clone was counted only a few times. This chain connects TRBV6-1 to TRBJ2-2, with 8 bases aligning to TRBD2. Germline trimming cut 6 bases from V and 3 bases from J; bases unmatched to any gene: 6. Germline V gene data show CDR1 as MNHNS and CDR2 as SASEGT. The CDR3 is made up of 15 amino acids. In DNA, the CDR3 is TGTGCCAGCAGAGGCGGGGGGCCGGACACCGGGGAGCTGTTTTTT. Amino acids: CASRGGGPDTGELFF.

This chain joins TRBV10-2 and TRBJ2-1, with D perhaps matching TRBD2 (6 bases). CDR1 and CDR2 from the germline V gene are WSHSY and SAAADI. The V gene lost 3 bases and the J gene lost 4 bases, with 13 bases spanning the gap. The CDR3 spans 15 residues. The CDR3 spells CASSEGRGGYNEQFF. CDR3 nucleotides: TGCGCCAGCAGTGAAGGTAGGGGAGGTTACAATGAGCAGTTCTTC.

The chain combines TRBV4-3 with TRBJ1-1; no reliable D call. Germline CDR1 reads LGHNA; CDR2 reads YSLEER. V lost 3 bases and J lost 4, with 9 bases in between. The CDR3 contains 13 residues. The CDR3 loop reads CASSQIPGTEAFF. CDR3 nucleotides: TGCGCCAGCAGCCAGATCCCGGGCACTGAAGCTTTCTTT.

The chain joins TRBV4-2 to TRBJ2-1, with 9 bases lining up with TRBD2. J was trimmed by 8 bases and V by 4 bases; bases with no gene match: 9. This CDR3 is 15 amino acids long. Germline V CDR1 and CDR2: LGHNA, YNFKEQ. In nucleotides, the CDR3 is TGTGCCAGCAGCCCCCGGACTAGCGAAGCCGATGAGCAGTTCTTC. Its translation: CASSPRTSEADEQFF.

A word on this clone: Other DNA sequences within the sample encode an identical CDR3. The gene calls are TRBV27 and TRBJ2-2; TRBD2 matches 8 bases. CDR3 length: 15 residues. With 4 bases clipped from V and 2 bases from J, the junction kept 3 bases outside the gene matches. Germline V gene lookup returns CDR1 MNHEY and CDR2 SMNVEV (reference sequence). The CDR3 reads CASSSSGRNTGELFF. DNA for the CDR3: TGTGCCAGCAGTTCTAGCGGGCGAAACACCGGGGAGCTGTTTTTT.

The chain recombines TRBV19 with TRBJ2-3; maybe TRBD2 (6 bases). Looked up from germline, CDR1 is LNHDA and CDR2 is SQIVND (reference sequence). This CDR3 spans 15 amino acids. Trimming took 5 bases from V and 6 from J, leaving 18 bases between them. The DNA for the CDR3 is TGTGCCAGTAGTGTCGGGGCTAGCGAAACGGATACGCAGTATTTT. Protein sequence: CASSVGASETDTQYF.

The gene calls are TRBV4-1 and TRBJ2-6, with 10 bases identical to TRBD1. In germline, CDR1 is MGHRA, CDR2 YSYEKL. The CDR3 is 18 amino acids. V was clipped by 2 bases and J by 0 bases; unmatched bases: 4. CDR3 sequence (DNA): TGCGCCAGCAGCCAACCGGGACAGGGGAACTCTGGGGCCAACGTCCTGACTTTC. Protein sequence: CASSQPGQGNSGANVLTF.

This clone was seen a few times. The rearrangement joins TRBV11-1 to TRBJ2-6; the D gene is possibly TRBD1 (6 bases). The ends were cut back, 6 bases at V and 1 base at J, with 10 bases in the middle. This CDR3 comprises 15 residues. Germline V lookup: CDR1 SGHAT, CDR2 FQDESV (reference sequence). The CDR3, as DNA: TGTGCCAGCAGACAAACAGGGTCTGGGGCCAACGTCCTGACTTTC. Amino acid sequence: CASRQTGSGANVLTF. The variable domain in full, completed from reference TRBV11-1 and TRBJ2-6, reads EAEVAQSPRYKITEKSQAVAFWCDPISGHATLYWYRQILGQGPELLVQFQDESVVDDSQLPKDRFSAERLKGVDSTLKIQPAELGDSAMYLCASRQTGSGANVLTFGAGSRLTVL.